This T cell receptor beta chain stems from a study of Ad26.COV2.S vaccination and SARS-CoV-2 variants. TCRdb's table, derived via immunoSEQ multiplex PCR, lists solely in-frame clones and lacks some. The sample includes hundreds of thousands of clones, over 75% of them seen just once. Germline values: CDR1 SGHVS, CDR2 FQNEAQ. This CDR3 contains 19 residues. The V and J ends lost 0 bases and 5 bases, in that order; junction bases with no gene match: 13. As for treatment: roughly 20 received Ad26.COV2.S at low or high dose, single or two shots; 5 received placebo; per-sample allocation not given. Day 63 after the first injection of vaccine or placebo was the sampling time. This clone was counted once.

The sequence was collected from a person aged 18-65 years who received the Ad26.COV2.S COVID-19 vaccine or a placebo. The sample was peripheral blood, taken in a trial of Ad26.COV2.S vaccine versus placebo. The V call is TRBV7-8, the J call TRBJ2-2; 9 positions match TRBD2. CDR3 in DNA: TGTGCCAGCAGCTTAGCGTCGGGGCAAGCGGGAGGTCGAACCGGGGAGCTGTTTTTT. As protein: CASSLASGQAGGRTGELFF.